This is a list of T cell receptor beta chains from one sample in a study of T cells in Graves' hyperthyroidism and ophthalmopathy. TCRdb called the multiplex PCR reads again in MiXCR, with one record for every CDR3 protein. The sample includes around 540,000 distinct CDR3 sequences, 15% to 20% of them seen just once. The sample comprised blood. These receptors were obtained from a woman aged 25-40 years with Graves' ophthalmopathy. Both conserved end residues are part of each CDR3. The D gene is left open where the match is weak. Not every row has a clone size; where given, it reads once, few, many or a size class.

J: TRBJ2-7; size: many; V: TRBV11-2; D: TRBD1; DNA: TGTGCCAGCCAAGGACAGGGTCGGCACGAGCAGTACTTC; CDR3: CASQGQGRHEQYF
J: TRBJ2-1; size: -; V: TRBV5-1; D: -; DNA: TGCGCCAGCAGCTTGGGGACCCGACTAGTTAATGAGCAGTTCTTC; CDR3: CASSLGTRLVNEQFF
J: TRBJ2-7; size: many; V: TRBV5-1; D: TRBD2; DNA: TGCGCCAGCAGCCTCGGCCGTCTAGCGGGAGTTATCGAGCAGTACTTC; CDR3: CASSLGRLAGVIEQYF
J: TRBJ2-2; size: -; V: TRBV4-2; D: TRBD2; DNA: TGTGCCAGCAGCCAAGAAGCGGGAGGCACCGGGGAGCTGTTTTTT; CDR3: CASSQEAGGTGELFF
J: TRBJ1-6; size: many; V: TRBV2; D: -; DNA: TGTGCCAGCAGTGGAGTTTCACCCCTCCACTTT; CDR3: CASSGVSPLHF
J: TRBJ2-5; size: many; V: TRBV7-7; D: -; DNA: TGTGCTAGCAGCTTAGCGCACGGAATAGGGACCCAAGAGACCCAGTACTTC; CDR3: CASSLAHGIGTQETQYF
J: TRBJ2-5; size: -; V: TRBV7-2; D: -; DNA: TGTGCCAGCAGCTTCGGGATGGGCGGAGAGACCCAGTACTTC; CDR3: CASSFGMGGETQYF
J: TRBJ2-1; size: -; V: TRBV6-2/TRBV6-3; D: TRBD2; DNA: TGTGCCAGCAGCCGCGGGCTCGGAGCGGGAAGGAGTGAGCAGTTCTTC; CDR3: CASSRGLGAGRSEQFF
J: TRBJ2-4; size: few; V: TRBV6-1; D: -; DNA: TGTGCCAGCAGAGAAAGTGGGGCAAAAAACATTCAGTACTTC; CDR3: CASRESGAKNIQYF
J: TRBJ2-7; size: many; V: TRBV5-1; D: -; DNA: TGCGCCAGCAGCTTGGAGGTCTCGGGCGGCGAGCAGTACTTC; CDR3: CASSLEVSGGEQYF
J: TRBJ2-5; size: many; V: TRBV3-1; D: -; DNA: TGTGCCAGCAGCTGGCCTATGGGAGGCCAAGAGACCCAGTACTTC; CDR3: CASSWPMGGQETQYF
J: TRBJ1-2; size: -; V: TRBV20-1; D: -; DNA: TGCAGTGCTAGGACGGATAACTATGGCTACACCTTC; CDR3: CSARTDNYGYTF
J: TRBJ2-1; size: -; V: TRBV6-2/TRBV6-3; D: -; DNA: TGTGCCAGCAGTCCCGCTACCGCCTTGAGAAGCTACAATGAGCAGTTCTTC; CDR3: CASSPATALRSYNEQFF
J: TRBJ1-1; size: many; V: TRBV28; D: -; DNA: TGTGCCAGCAGTGCCCTGGGTGGGGCCAGGACTGAAGCTTTCTTT; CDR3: CASSALGGARTEAFF
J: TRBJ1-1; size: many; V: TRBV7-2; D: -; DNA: TGTGCCAGCAGCTTATTGACTATCCGGGAGAACACTGAAGCTTTCTTT; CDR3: CASSLLTIRENTEAFF
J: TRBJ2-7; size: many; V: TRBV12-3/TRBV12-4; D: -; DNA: TGTGCCAGCAGTTTGGGCAGTTTCGGGGAGCAGTACTTC; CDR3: CASSLGSFGEQYF
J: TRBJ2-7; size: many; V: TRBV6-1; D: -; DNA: TGTGCCAGCAGTGAATTCGTCAGCTCCTACGAGCAGTACTTC; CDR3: CASSEFVSSYEQYF
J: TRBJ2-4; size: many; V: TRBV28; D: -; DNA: TGTGCCAGCAGTCCACAGGGTTTAGCCAAAAACATTCAGTACTTC; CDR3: CASSPQGLAKNIQYF
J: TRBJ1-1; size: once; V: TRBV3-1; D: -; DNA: TGTGCCAGCCGGGGCTCGGACAGCAACACTGAAGCTTTCTTT; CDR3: CASRGSDSNTEAFF
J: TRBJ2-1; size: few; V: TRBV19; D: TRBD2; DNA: TGTGCCAGTAGTATAGAAGATAGCGGGAGGGCCTGGGTTTACAATGAGCAGTTCTTC; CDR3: CASSIEDSGRAWVYNEQFF
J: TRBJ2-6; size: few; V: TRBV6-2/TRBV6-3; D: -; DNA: TGTGCCAGCAGAGCTGGGGCCAACGTCCTGACTTTC; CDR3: CASRAGANVLTF
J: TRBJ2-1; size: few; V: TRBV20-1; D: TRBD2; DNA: TGCAGTGGGACTAGCGGGAGTCCATACAATGAGCAGTTCTTC; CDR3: CSGTSGSPYNEQFF
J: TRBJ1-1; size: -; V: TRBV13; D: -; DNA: TGTGCCAGCAGCCCACGAGGGCAGGAAGCTTTCTTT; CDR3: CASSPRGQEAFF
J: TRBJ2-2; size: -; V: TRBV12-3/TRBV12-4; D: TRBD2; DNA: TGTGCCAGCAGAGCGGGACTTCCGAGCACCGGGGAGCTGTTTTTT; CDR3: CASRAGLPSTGELFF
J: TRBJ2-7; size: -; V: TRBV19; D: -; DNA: TGTGCCAGTACCTCCACAGGGTTCGAGCAGTACTTC; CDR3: CASTSTGFEQYF
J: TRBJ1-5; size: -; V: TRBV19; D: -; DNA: TGTGCCAGTAGTAGTAGGGAAGGCGTGCAGCCCCAGCATTTT; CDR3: CASSSREGVQPQHF
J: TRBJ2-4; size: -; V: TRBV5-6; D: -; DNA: TGTGCCAGCAGCTCCCAAGGCGGAGCCAAAAACATTCAGTACTTC; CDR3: CASSSQGGAKNIQYF
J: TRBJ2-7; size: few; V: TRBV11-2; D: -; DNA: TGTGCCAGCAGCTTATGGGGGGCGTCCGAGCAGTACTTC; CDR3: CASSLWGASEQYF